This T cell receptor beta chain is drawn from a study of shared clonotypes between healthy human individuals. Study details: Plates per donor: three CD4 naive, three CD4 memory, two CD8 naive, one CD8 memory. Study-level results: What rarefaction showed was incomplete sorted-subset sequencing despite large depth.

As handled by the study authors: Filtering of immunoSEQ junctional sequences could not match full-length read filtering. Sequencing was performed with immunoSEQ multiplex PCR; in TCRdb, only in-frame clones are kept and a portion is missing. V, J and clone size were drawn from that table, and D and trimming were deduced from the DNA. This sample has over 2 million clones; about 95% occur once, and the top ten carry around 1.1%. CDR3 length: 14 amino acids. CDR1 SGHDT and CDR2 YYEEEE come from the germline V gene. V lost 4 bases to trimming and J lost 7 bases; unmatched junction nucleotides: 9. Selected positively for CCR7 and CD45RO-negative, naive CD8 cells excluded terminally differentiated effector memory CD45RA+ cells. Within Nashville, Tennessee resided all donors, each a Caucasian adult. This clone was seen once. The antigen is not known.

This clonotype was sampled from a man younger than 30 in good health. Input material: naive CD8+ T cells sorted from blood. The rearrangement uses TRBV5-6 and TRBJ2-7; 9 bases align to TRBD1. CDR3 in DNA: TGTGCCAGCAGCAAGGGACAGGGAAAGGGGGAGCAGTACTTC. The encoded protein is CASSKGQGKGEQYF.